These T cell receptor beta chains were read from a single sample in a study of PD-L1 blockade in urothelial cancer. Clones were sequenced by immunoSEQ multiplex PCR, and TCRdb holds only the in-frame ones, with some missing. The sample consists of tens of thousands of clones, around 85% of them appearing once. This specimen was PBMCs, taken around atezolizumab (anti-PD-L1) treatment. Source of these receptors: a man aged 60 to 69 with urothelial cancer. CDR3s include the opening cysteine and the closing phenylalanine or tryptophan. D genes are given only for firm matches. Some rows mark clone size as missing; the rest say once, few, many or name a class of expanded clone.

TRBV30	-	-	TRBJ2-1	CAWSVLSGTYDEQFF	TGTGCCTGGAGTGTACTGTCAGGAACCTACGATGAGCAGTTCTTC
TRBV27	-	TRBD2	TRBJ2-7	CASSLSSQRGHEQYF	TGTGCCAGCAGTTTATCGAGCCAGCGGGGGCACGAGCAGTACTTC
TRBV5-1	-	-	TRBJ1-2	CASRREISGYGYTF	TGCGCCAGCAGGCGGGAGATTAGTGGCTATGGCTACACCTTC
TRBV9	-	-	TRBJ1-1	CASSVGGIGTEAFF	TGTGCCAGCAGCGTAGGAGGGATCGGCACTGAAGCTTTCTTT
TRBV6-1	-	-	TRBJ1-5	CASSEGTGGWQPQHF	TGTGCCAGCAGTGAAGGGACGGGAGGGTGGCAGCCCCAGCATTTT
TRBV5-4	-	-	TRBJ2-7	CASSTQGAYEQYF	TGTGCCAGCAGCACCCAGGGTGCCTACGAGCAGTACTTC
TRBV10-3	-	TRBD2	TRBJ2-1	CAIRLTSGRNNEQFF	TGTGCCATCAGACTGACTAGCGGGAGAAACAATGAGCAGTTCTTC
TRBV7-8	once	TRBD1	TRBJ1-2	CASGGQLSYGYTF	TGTGCCAGCGGGGGACAGTTATCGTATGGCTACACCTTC
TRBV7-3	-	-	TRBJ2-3	CASSLSDSSTDTQYF	TGTGCCAGCAGCCTTAGTGACAGCTCCACAGATACGCAGTATTTT
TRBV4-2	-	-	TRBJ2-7	CASSQAQVQTISYEQYF	TGTGCCAGCAGCCAAGCTCAAGTCCAGACAATCTCCTACGAGCAGTACTTC
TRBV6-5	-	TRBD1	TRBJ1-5	CASRQTGANQPQHF	TGTGCCAGCAGACAAACAGGGGCCAATCAGCCCCAGCATTTT
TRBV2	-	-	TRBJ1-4	CASNPGHFVFKLFF	TGTGCCAGTAATCCGGGACACTTTGTGTTCAAACTGTTTTTT
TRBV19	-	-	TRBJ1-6	CASQRELYNSPLHF	TGTGCCAGTCAACGTGAGCTCTATAATTCACCCCTCCACTTT
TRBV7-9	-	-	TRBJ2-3	CASSLWETDTQYF	TGTGCCAGCAGCTTATGGGAGACAGATACGCAGTATTTT
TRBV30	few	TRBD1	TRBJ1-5	CAWSSDRAGNQPQHF	TGTGCCTGGAGTTCGGACAGGGCGGGCAATCAGCCCCAGCATTTT
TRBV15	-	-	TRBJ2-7	CATSRVGTQGSEQYF	TGTGCCACCAGCAGAGTGGGCACCCAAGGATCCGAGCAGTACTTC
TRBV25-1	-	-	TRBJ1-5	CASSELGGNQPQHF	TGTGCCAGCAGTGAACTAGGTGGCAATCAGCCCCAGCATTTT
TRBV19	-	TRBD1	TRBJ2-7	CASSTGDRDYEQYF	TGTGCCAGTAGTACGGGGGACAGGGATTACGAGCAGTACTTC
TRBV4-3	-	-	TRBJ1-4	CASSPRRGDEKLFF	TGCGCCAGCAGCCCTAGGCGTGGTGACGAAAAACTGTTTTTT
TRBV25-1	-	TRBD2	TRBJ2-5	CASTQPRGVGETQYF	TGTGCCAGCACGCAGCCGCGGGGGGTAGGGGAGACCCAGTACTTC
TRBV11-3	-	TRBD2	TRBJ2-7	CASSLGRGGQTEQYF	TGTGCCAGCAGCTTAGGACGGGGGGGCCAGACCGAGCAGTACTTC
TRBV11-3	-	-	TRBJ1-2	CASSLGQTYTF	TGTGCCAGCAGCTTAGGACAGACCTACACCTTC
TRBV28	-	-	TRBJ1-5	CASSLSDSAKPQHF	TGTGCCAGCAGTTTATCGGACAGCGCAAAGCCCCAGCATTTT
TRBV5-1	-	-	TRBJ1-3	CASSYDSSGNTIYF	TGCGCCAGCAGTTATGACAGCTCTGGAAACACCATATATTTT
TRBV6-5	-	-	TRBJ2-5	CASSYLAKELTQYF	TGTGCCAGCAGTTACTTGGCGAAGGAGCTGACCCAGTACTTC
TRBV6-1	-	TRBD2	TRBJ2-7	CASSSARGNSYEQYF	TGTGCCAGCAGTTCTGCGCGGGGGAACTCCTACGAGCAGTACTTC
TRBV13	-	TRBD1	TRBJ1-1	CASRGPGGMDTEAFF	TGTGCCAGCAGAGGTCCAGGGGGCATGGACACTGAAGCTTTCTTT
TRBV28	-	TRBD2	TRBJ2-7	CASSSWTSGAYEQYF	TGTGCCAGCAGTTCATGGACTAGCGGTGCCTACGAGCAGTACTTC
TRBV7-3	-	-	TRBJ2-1	CASSLILRAYNEQFF	TGTGCCAGCAGCTTAATTCTCCGGGCCTACAATGAGCAGTTCTTC
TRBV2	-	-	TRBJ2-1	CASSEWGQGFF	TGTGCCAGCAGTGAATGGGGGCAGGGGTTCTTC
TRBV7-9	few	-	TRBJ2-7	CASSDYRDNYEQYF	TGTGCCAGCAGCGATTACCGGGATAACTACGAGCAGTACTTC
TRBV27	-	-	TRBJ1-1	CASSLLGMNTEAFF	TGTGCCAGCAGTTTATTGGGCATGAACACTGAAGCTTTCTTT
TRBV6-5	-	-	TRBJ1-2	CASSYGRQNYGYTF	TGTGCCAGCAGTTACGGCAGACAGAACTATGGCTACACCTTC
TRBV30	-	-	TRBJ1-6	CAWRQGWRSYNSPLHF	TGTGCCTGGAGGCAGGGGTGGCGCTCCTATAATTCACCCCTCCACTTT
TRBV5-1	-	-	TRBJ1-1	CASSLAGKNTEAFF	TGCGCCAGCAGCTTGGCAGGGAAGAACACTGAAGCTTTCTTT
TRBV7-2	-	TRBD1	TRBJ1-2	CASTEGAVGRYGYTF	TGTGCCAGCACCGAGGGGGCAGTTGGGCGCTATGGCTACACCTTC
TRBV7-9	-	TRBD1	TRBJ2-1	CASSFGQGVSYNEQFF	TGTGCCAGCAGCTTTGGACAGGGGGTATCCTACAATGAGCAGTTCTTC
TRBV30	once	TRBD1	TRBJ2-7	CAWRQGGSSYEQYF	TGTGCCTGGAGACAGGGGGGCAGCTCCTACGAGCAGTACTTC
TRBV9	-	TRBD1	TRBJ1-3	CASSARQGRGNTIYF	TGTGCCAGCAGCGCAAGACAGGGACGTGGAAACACCATATATTTT
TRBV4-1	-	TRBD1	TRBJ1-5	CASSHNRGYNQPQHF	TGCGCCAGCAGCCATAACAGGGGCTACAATCAGCCCCAGCATTTT
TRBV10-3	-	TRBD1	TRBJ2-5	CAISESRGETQYF	TGTGCCATCAGTGAGTCCAGGGGGGAGACCCAGTACTTC
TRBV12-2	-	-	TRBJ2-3	CASRWPLGSRSTDTQYF	TGTGCAAGTCGTTGGCCCTTGGGGAGCAGAAGCACAGATACGCAGTATTTT
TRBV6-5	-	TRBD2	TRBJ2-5	CASSTSGLETQYF	TGTGCCAGCAGTACTAGCGGGCTAGAGACCCAGTACTTC
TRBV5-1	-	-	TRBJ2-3	CASSWQSSTDTQYF	TGCGCCAGCAGCTGGCAGTCGAGCACAGATACGCAGTATTTT
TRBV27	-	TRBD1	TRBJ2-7	CASSLRDRGIYEQYF	TGTGCCAGCAGTCTCCGGGACAGGGGTATCTACGAGCAGTACTTC
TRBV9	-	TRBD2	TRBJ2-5	CASGRLAGGYQETQYF	TGTGCCAGCGGAAGACTAGCGGGAGGGTACCAAGAGACCCAGTACTTC